A selection of T cell receptor beta chains follows, all from one sample in a study of identical twins. MiXCR was run by TCRdb on the 5' RACE reads, yielding one entry per CDR3 protein. The top ten clones hold 4.5% to 5.5% of a sample with around 200,000 distinct CDR3 sequences, around 9.6% of them seen once. The sequencing input was memory (CD45RO+) T cells sorted from blood. The receptors stem from a woman aged 18-29 years in good health. Both conserved end residues are part of each CDR3. The D gene is left open where the match is weak.

d_gene	v_gene	j_gene	CDR3aa
NA	TRBV3-1	TRBJ2-5	CASSLPRRASRQETQYF
TRBD1	TRBV18	TRBJ2-6	CASSPPGQGIANVLTF
NA	TRBV7-3	TRBJ2-5	CASSLTGRGDAQETQYF
NA	TRBV10-2	TRBJ2-5	CASSESGGRGETQYF
NA	TRBV20-1	TRBJ1-5	CSASSGQLNQPQHF
NA	TRBV7-8	TRBJ2-7	CASSVGQPIRSYEQYF
TRBD1	TRBV29-1	TRBJ2-3	CSVGDRGTDTQYF
TRBD2	TRBV9	TRBJ2-1	CASSVLLASNEQFF
NA	TRBV30	TRBJ2-3	CAWSPLGGLYTQYF
TRBD2	TRBV2	TRBJ2-7	CASRPGTTRGGEQYF
NA	TRBV4-1	TRBJ2-7	CASSQVVAGNYEQYF
NA	TRBV20-1	TRBJ2-1	CSARGQVLEQFF
NA	TRBV6-2/TRBV6-3	TRBJ1-6	CASSYSENSPLHF
NA	TRBV7-2	TRBJ2-7	CASAGRGGYEQYF
TRBD1	TRBV12-3/TRBV12-4	TRBJ2-7	CASSSGQGVYEQYF
NA	TRBV19	TRBJ2-3	CASSLGRGSTDTQYF
NA	TRBV11-2	TRBJ2-3	CASSLTADTQYF
NA	TRBV5-1	TRBJ1-1	CASSLGLGSRSEAFF
TRBD1	TRBV15	TRBJ2-2	CATSGDREAGELFF
NA	TRBV20-1	TRBJ2-2	CSSRGSSGELFF
TRBD2	TRBV12-3/TRBV12-4	TRBJ2-6	CASRTFGRGGSGANVLTF
NA	TRBV10-3	TRBJ2-5	CAIRDSQTQYF
NA	TRBV5-1	TRBJ1-2	CASSSQAGYTF
NA	TRBV25-1	TRBJ2-3	CASSALTDYTQYF
TRBD2	TRBV9	TRBJ2-2	CASSVNRLAGRAGELFF
TRBD1	TRBV29-1	TRBJ2-1	CSVAWGDRNEQFF
TRBD2	TRBV7-2	TRBJ2-3	CASSTTSGGYTQYF
NA	TRBV9	TRBJ2-1	CASSLRVNEQFF
NA	TRBV9	TRBJ1-1	CASSVGGTDEAFF
TRBD1	TRBV4-2	TRBJ2-3	CASSLQWDRGGTDTQYF
NA	TRBV9	TRBJ2-7	CASSVGEGSEQYF
NA	TRBV9	TRBJ1-2	CASSSTLKDYGYTF
TRBD1	TRBV7-3	TRBJ2-1	CASSLTFTGQGFNEQFF